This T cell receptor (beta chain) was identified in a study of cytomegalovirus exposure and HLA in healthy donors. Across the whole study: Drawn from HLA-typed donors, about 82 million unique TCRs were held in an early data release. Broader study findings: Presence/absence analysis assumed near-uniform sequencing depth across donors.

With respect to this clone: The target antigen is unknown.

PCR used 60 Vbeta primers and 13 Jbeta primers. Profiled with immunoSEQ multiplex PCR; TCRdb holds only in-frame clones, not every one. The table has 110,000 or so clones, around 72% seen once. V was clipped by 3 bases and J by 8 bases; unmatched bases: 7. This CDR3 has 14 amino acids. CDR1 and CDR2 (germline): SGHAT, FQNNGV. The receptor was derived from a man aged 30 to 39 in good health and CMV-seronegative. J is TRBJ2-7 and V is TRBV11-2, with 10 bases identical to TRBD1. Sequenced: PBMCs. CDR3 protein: CASSFGDRGVQQYF. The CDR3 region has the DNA TGTGCCAGCAGCTTCGGGGACAGGGGAGTTCAGCAGTACTTC.